These 29 T cell receptor beta chains came from one sample sequenced in a study of cytomegalovirus exposure and HLA in healthy donors. Primers included in the PCR were 60 Vbeta and 13 Jbeta primers. Clones were sequenced by immunoSEQ multiplex PCR, and TCRdb holds only the in-frame ones, with some missing. Here the sample spans roughly 100,000 clones, around 80% being singletons. The sample was PBMCs. These receptors were taken from a woman between 40 and 55 years old in good health and CMV-seronegative.

The chain uses TRBV6-5 and TRBJ1-1; 7 nucleotides align to TRBD1. This CDR3 region has 13 residues. Losses at the gene ends were 0 bases for V and 7 bases for J; bases not matched to a gene: 2. Germline CDR1 reads MNHEY; CDR2 reads SVGAGI. Here the CDR3 DNA reads TGTGCCAGCAGTTACTCTCAGGGGGGTGAAGCTTTCTTT. It encodes CASSYSQGGEAFF.

This sequence joins TRBV14 and TRBJ2-7, with D possibly matching TRBD2 (6 bases). CDR3 size: 16 residues. V was pared by 1 base and J by 4 bases, with 17 bases between. Germline V gives CDR1 SGHDN, CDR2 FVKESK. The CDR3 DNA reads TGTGCCAGCAGCCAAGGGATGGCCAGCGGAGGGTACGAGCAGTACTTC. Protein sequence: CASSQGMASGGYEQYF.

The chain combines TRBV2 with TRBJ2-3; the D gene is possibly TRBD2 (6 bases). Trimming shortened V by 7 bases and J by 2 bases, and 16 bases separated the two germline ends. The CDR3 runs 15 residues. Per germline, CDR1 SNHLY and CDR2 FYNNEI. The CDR3 DNA follows: TGTGCCAGCATCCCGGGAGCGGGTTACACAGATACGCAGTATTTT. Protein: CASIPGAGYTDTQYF.

In nucleotides, the CDR3 is TGTGCCAGCAGTTTATCGCCAGGCAACATCTACGAGCAGTACTTC. Encoded protein: CASSLSPGNIYEQYF. The gene calls are TRBV27 and TRBJ2-7; D is unclear. The CDR3 has 15 residues. Trimming removed 0 bases from V and 3 bases from J, with 12 bases in between. Germline V gene lookup returns CDR1 MNHEY and CDR2 SMNVEV (reference sequence).

This rearrangement joins TRBV11-2 to TRBJ2-2, with 7 bases aligning to TRBD2. CDR3 length: 15 residues. CDR1 SGHAT and CDR2 FQNNGV come from the germline V gene. V trimming: 3 bases; J trimming: 6 bases; junction bases outside the gene matches: 7. The CDR3 coding sequence is TGTGCCAGCAGCTTGAGTGGGAGGGCCCCCGGGGAGCTGTTTTTT. The encoded protein is CASSLSGRAPGELFF.

The chain combines TRBV28 with TRBJ2-2; 8 nucleotides line up with TRBD2. CDR1 is MDHEN, CDR2 SYDVKM, per germline. Trimming took 9 bases from V and 7 from J; bases not matched to a gene: 10. This CDR3 is 14 amino acids long. The CDR3 here is CASCPAGDIGELFF. The CDR3 DNA is TGTGCCAGTTGCCCAGCGGGAGATATCGGGGAGCTGTTTTTT.

The V gene is TRBV4-3, the J gene TRBJ2-5; 10 nucleotides align to TRBD2. The end of the DNA aligns better with TRBJ2-7, so the J call may be wrong. CDR1 and CDR2 from the germline V gene are LGHNA and YSLEER. The CDR3 has 15 residues. CDR3 DNA sequence: TGCGCCAGCAGCCAAGATCTAGCGGGAGCCTACGAGCAGTACTTC. It codes for CASSQDLAGAYEQYF.

The chain combines TRBV21-1 with TRBJ2-7; TRBD2 reflects the table's D call only, with no check against the DNA. TRBV21-1 is tagged as a pseudogene. This CDR3 is 15 amino acids long. The CDR3 region is CASSKGGKSSYEQYF. CDR3 DNA: TGTGCCAGCAGCAAAGGAGGAAAGAGCTCCTACGAGCAGTACTTC.

This clone turned up a few times. This chain connects TRBV18 to TRBJ2-2; no firm D call. The CDR3 consists of 14 residues. Trimming removed 1 base from V and 5 bases from J, with 8 bases in between. Germline assignment: CDR1 KGHSH and CDR2 LQKENI. CDR3 bases: TGTGCCAGCTCACCACGATCAGGAACCGGGGAGCTGTTTTTT. Encoded protein: CASSPRSGTGELFF.

Only one count was recorded for this clone. The rearrangement joins TRBV28 to TRBJ2-3, with a possible D match to TRBD1 (7 bases). This CDR3 has 15 residues. The V end was cut by 6 bases, the J end by 0 bases, with 13 bases between. In germline, CDR1 is MDHEN, CDR2 SYDVKM. The CDR3 nucleotides are TGTGCCAGCAGCCGGGGGACAGTAAGCACAGATACGCAGTATTTT. Amino acids: CASSRGTVSTDTQYF.

The gene calls are TRBV11-2 and TRBJ2-1; TRBD2 matches 8 bases. Germline CDR1 SGHAT, CDR2 FQNNGV. This CDR3 region has 13 residues. With V trimmed by 4 bases and J by 10 bases, 6 bases remained unmatched. The CDR3: CASSSGLAGEQFF. The CDR3 nucleotides read TGTGCCAGCAGCTCAGGACTAGCCGGGGAGCAGTTCTTC.

The rearrangement joins TRBV5-8 to TRBJ2-1, with 9 bases aligning to TRBD1. This CDR3 spans 15 amino acids. In germline, CDR1 is SGHTS, CDR2 YDEGEE. V lost 7 bases and J lost 2; bases outside the gene matches: 7. The CDR3 is CASPLQGATYNEQFF. In nucleotides, the CDR3 is TGTGCCAGCCCCCTACAGGGGGCCACCTACAATGAGCAGTTCTTC.

This clone was counted between two and nine times. The chain uses TRBV2 and TRBJ2-1, with TRBD2 matching over 14 bases. The trim removed 3 bases at V and 9 bases at J, leaving 7 bases unmatched. The CDR3 consists of 16 residues. Germline V gives CDR1 SNHLY, CDR2 FYNNEI. This CDR3 is CASSEGLAGEESEQFF. The CDR3 DNA is TGTGCCAGCAGTGAGGGACTAGCGGGAGAGGAGAGTGAGCAGTTCTTC.

This clone was seen a few times. The V call is TRBV2, the J call TRBJ2-5; the D is unclear. Between the trimmed V and J ends, which lost 4 bases and 2 bases, there was a span of 8 bases. The CDR3 loop spans 13 amino acids. Germline values: CDR1 SNHLY, CDR2 FYNNEI. The CDR3 loop is CASSASEQETQYF. The CDR3 DNA is TGTGCCAGCAGTGCGTCGGAGCAAGAGACCCAGTACTTC.

This clone was detected a few times. The rearrangement uses TRBV28 and TRBJ2-1; D is ambiguous. Deletions cut 6 bases from V and 1 base from J, with 13 bases between. In germline, CDR1 is MDHEN, CDR2 SYDVKM. The CDR3 runs 15 residues. DNA of the CDR3: TGTGCCAGCAGCACCCGCCGGTTTTCCTACAATGAGCAGTTCTTC. Amino acids: CASSTRRFSYNEQFF.

This chain connects TRBV19 to TRBJ1-5, with 7 bases identical to TRBD1. The germline CDR1 and CDR2 sequences are LNHDA and SQIVND (reference sequence). The CDR3 contains 16 residues. The trim removed 1 base at V and 2 bases at J, leaving 5 bases unmatched. The CDR3 nucleotides read TGTGCCAGTAGTATAGGGGACAGTATCGGCAATCAGCCCCAGCATTTT. Encoded protein: CASSIGDSIGNQPQHF.

The V gene is TRBV19, the J gene TRBJ1-2; D not certain. The germline V gene encodes CDR1 LNHDA and CDR2 SQIVND (reference sequence). Trimming pared 0 bases from V and 2 bases from J, leaving 7 bases between. The CDR3 is 14 amino acids. Here the CDR3 reads CASSIEAVNYGYTF. CDR3 bases: TGTGCCAGTAGTATAGAGGCAGTCAACTATGGCTACACCTTC.

V is TRBV27 and J is TRBJ1-2, with 8 bases lining up with TRBD1. Germline V lookup: CDR1 MNHEY, CDR2 SMNVEV (reference sequence). V dropped 7 bases and J dropped 6; count of bases not matched to a gene: 4. The CDR3 is 12 amino acids. The CDR3 spells CASKAGGNGYTF. Written as DNA, the CDR3 is TGTGCCAGCAAGGCAGGGGGCAATGGCTACACCTTC.

The rearrangement links TRBV19 to TRBJ2-3; 7 bases line up with TRBD2. From germline, CDR1 is LNHDA and CDR2 SQIVND (reference sequence). Trimming removed 7 bases from V and 11 bases from J; junction bases left unmatched: 15. The CDR3 is 14 residues long. The CDR3 DNA is TGTGCCAGTAACGCAGGCTGGGGCCGGGGGGAGCAGTATTTT. As protein: CASNAGWGRGEQYF.

The chain recombines TRBV15 with TRBJ2-5, with D possibly TRBD2 on 6 matching bases. The CDR3 spans 13 residues. Trimming cost V 5 bases and J 11 bases, with 18 bases left between them. Germline values: CDR1 LNHNV, CDR2 YYDKDF (reference sequence). The CDR3 is CATSSLRAGGQYF. The CDR3, as DNA: TGTGCCACCAGCTCCCTACGGGCCGGGGGACAGTACTTC. Filled out from reference TRBV15 and TRBJ2-5, the complete variable domain reads DAMVIQNPRYQVTQFGKPVTLSCSQTLNHNVMYWYQQKSSQAPKLLFHYYDKDFNNEADTPDNFQSRRPNTSFCFLDIRSPGLGDTAMYLCATSSLRAGGQYFGPGTRLLVL.

The sample holds one count of this clone. The V and J genes are TRBV10-2 and TRBJ2-2; D is perhaps TRBD2 (6 bases). Per the germline V gene, CDR1 is WSHSY and CDR2 is SAAADI. The CDR3 consists of 17 residues. V lost 5 bases and J lost 4, with 20 bases in between. CDR3 region: CASSSLLRGSGTGELFF. CDR3 DNA: TGCGCCAGCAGTAGCCTGCTACGGGGGTCGGGCACCGGGGAGCTGTTTTTT.

V usage is TRBV9 and J usage is TRBJ1-2; unclear D gene. Germline CDR1 SGDLS, CDR2 YYNGEE. CDR3 length: 13 amino acids. V lost 4 bases and J 3 bases, leaving 10 bases between the germline ends. CDR3 DNA: TGTGCCAGCAGCCTCGCCCAGGACTATGGCTACACCTTC. It translates to CASSLAQDYGYTF.

This rearrangement joins TRBV29-1 to TRBJ2-7; D might be TRBD2 (5 bases). In germline, CDR1 is SQVTM, CDR2 ANQGSEA. The CDR3 is 11 amino acids. V lost 6 bases, J lost 3 bases, and 9 bases lay in between. Here the CDR3 DNA reads TGCAGCGTGAGGGTCGACTACGAGCAGTACTTC. The encoded protein is CSVRVDYEQYF.

The chain recombines TRBV7-9 with TRBJ1-1; 8 nucleotides line up with TRBD1. The CDR3 sequence is 15 residues long. V was pared by 4 bases and J by 4 bases, with 8 bases of the junction left unmatched. Germline-derived CDR1 and CDR2 are SEHNR and FQNEAQ (reference sequence). The CDR3 loop reads CASSSRQGWATEAFF. Written as DNA, the CDR3 is TGTGCCAGCAGCTCCCGACAGGGGTGGGCCACTGAAGCTTTCTTT.

The V and J genes are TRBV27 and TRBJ2-3; the match to TRBD1 covers 7 bases. The CDR3 runs to 14 residues. Germline CDR1 reads MNHEY; CDR2 reads SMNVEV (reference sequence). V dropped 4 bases and J dropped 7; count of bases not matched to a gene: 8. The CDR3 spells CASSSGQVSYTQYF. The CDR3 nucleotides read TGTGCCAGCAGTTCCGGACAGGTTTCTTATACGCAGTATTTT.

This clone has only a few counts. The chain joins TRBV29-1 to TRBJ1-1, with TRBD1 as a possible D gene (6 bases). The CDR3 length is 14 residues. Trimming cost V 4 bases and J 1 base, with 13 bases left between them. Germline lookup yields CDR1 SQVTM and CDR2 ANQGSEA. The CDR3 region has the DNA TGCAGCGTTGCGGCGTCCAGGGGGAACACTGAAGCTTTCTTT. Protein product: CSVAASRGNTEAFF. Full variable domain (outside the CDR3, taken from reference TRBV29-1 and TRBJ1-1): SAVISQKPSRDICQRGTSLTIQCQVDSQVTMMFWYRQQPGQSLTLIATANQGSEATYESGFVIDKFPISRPNLTFSTLTVSNMSPEDSSIYLCSVAASRGNTEAFFGQGTRLTVV.

The rearrangement links TRBV7-9 to TRBJ2-5; D is possibly TRBD1 (5 bases). CDR1 SEHNR and CDR2 FQNEAQ come from the germline V gene (reference sequence). The CDR3 length is 17 residues. V was clipped by 6 bases and J by 0 bases, with 20 bases between them. The CDR3 loop reads CASSLFPRETYQETQYF. In DNA form, the CDR3 reads TGTGCCAGCAGTTTGTTCCCCAGGGAAACGTACCAAGAGACCCAGTACTTC.

This clone occurred once. V gene TRBV6-5 combines with J gene TRBJ1-2; D call uncertain. There are 15 residues in the CDR3. Germline assignment: CDR1 MNHEY and CDR2 SVGAGI. The V end lost 6 bases, the J end lost 3 bases, and 17 bases lay between the germline ends. This CDR3 is CASSPARDGDYGYTF. The CDR3 bases are TGTGCCAGCAGCCCCGCGAGGGATGGGGACTATGGCTACACCTTC.

The chain has TRBV6-1 and TRBJ2-7; D is perhaps TRBD1 (6 bases). The germline V and J ends were trimmed by 5 bases and 6 bases, with 14 bases remaining between them. CDR3 size: 13 residues. Germline CDR1 reads MNHNS; CDR2 reads SASEGT. The CDR3 sequence: CASSPTGLLEQYF. The CDR3 DNA reads as TGTGCCAGCAGTCCGACAGGACTCCTCGAGCAGTACTTC.